Below, 21 T cell receptor beta chains from the same sample are listed, as sequenced in a study of shared T cell receptors in the human thymus. Measured with immunoSEQ multiplex PCR; TCRdb has only the in-frame clones, and not every one. The table includes about 660,000 clones, 70% to 90% detected once. These data also featured in a second study, about human thymus T cells.

Sequencing was carried out using thymocytes. The receptors originated from a boy under two years old with a congenital heart defect.

The chain is built from TRBV11-3 and TRBJ1-1, with 9 bases that match TRBD1. Germline V CDR1 and CDR2: SGHNT, YENEEA. The junction had 4 bases not matched to a gene; V was cut back by 4 bases and J by 10 bases. This CDR3 is 12 amino acids long. The CDR3 bases are TGTGCCAGCAGCTACAGGGGGCTTCCAGCTTTCTTT. Amino acid sequence: CASSYRGLPAFF. The whole variable domain, remainder taken from reference TRBV11-3 and TRBJ1-1, is EAGVVQSPRYKIIEKKQPVAFWCNPISGHNTLYWYLQNLGQGPELLIRYENEEAVDDSQLPKDRFSAERLKGVDSTLKIQPAELGDSAVYLCASSYRGLPAFFGQGTRLTVV.

The V gene is TRBV27, the J gene TRBJ1-2; 7 positions agree with TRBD1. J was trimmed by 3 bases and V by 4 bases; bases with no gene match: 5. The germline V gene has CDR1 MNHEY and CDR2 SMNVEV (reference sequence). The CDR3 loop spans 14 amino acids. The CDR3 here is CASSSTGAHYGYTF. CDR3 in DNA: TGTGCCAGCAGTTCTACAGGGGCCCACTATGGCTACACCTTC.

The rearrangement links TRBV25-1 to TRBJ2-3; 9 bases align to TRBD1. The CDR3 consists of 14 residues. After removal of 4 bases from V and 2 bases from J, the junction contained 1 base not matched to a gene. Germline CDR1 and CDR2: MGHDK and SYGVNS. CDR3 region: CASSGQGVTDTQYF. The CDR3 DNA sequence: TGTGCCAGCAGTGGACAGGGGGTCACAGATACGCAGTATTTT.

The rearrangement uses TRBV30 and TRBJ2-2, with 7 bases matching TRBD1. The junction had 5 bases not matched to a gene; V was cut back by 1 base and J by 3 bases. The germline CDR1 and CDR2 sequences are GTSNPN and SVGIG (reference sequence). The length of the CDR3 is 15 residues. Written as DNA, the CDR3 is TGTGCCTGGAGTGGGGGACAGCCTTACACCGGGGAGCTGTTTTTT. Protein product: CAWSGGQPYTGELFF.

The genes are TRBV30 and TRBJ2-7; 8 nucleotides match TRBD2. The V segment lost 2 bases and the J segment 7 bases; nucleotides outside the gene matches: 7. Germline CDR1 and CDR2: GTSNPN and SVGIG (reference sequence). This CDR3 is built from 13 residues. In DNA, the CDR3 is TGTGCCTGGAGTTGGGGCGGGAGGCGAGAGCAGTACTTC. It translates to CAWSWGGRREQYF.

This clone was seen once. This chain uses TRBV11-3 with TRBJ2-2; TRBD2 might be the D (5 bases). V lost 5 bases and J 4 bases, leaving 8 bases between the germline ends. This CDR3 contains 13 residues. CDR1 is SGHNT, CDR2 YENEEA, per germline. The CDR3 DNA reads as TGTGCCAGCAGCACACTAGGCACCGGGGAGCTGTTTTTT. This translates into CASSTLGTGELFF.

J is TRBJ2-3 and V is TRBV18, with 12 nucleotides matching TRBD2. The CDR3 totals 19 residues. CDR1 is KGHSH and CDR2 is LQKENI in the germline V gene. Trimming at V came to 2 bases and at J to 1 base, leaving 10 bases not matched to a gene. The CDR3 loop is CASSPTPPTSGGGTDTQYF. The CDR3 nucleotides read TGTGCCAGCTCACCAACCCCGCCGACTAGCGGGGGTGGCACAGATACGCAGTATTTT.

This chain joins TRBV18 and TRBJ2-7; maybe TRBD2 (5 bases). This CDR3 spans 15 amino acids. The ends were cut back, 2 bases at V and 0 bases at J, with 11 bases in the middle. CDR1 is KGHSH, CDR2 LQKENI, per germline. CDR3 region: CASSPSGGFSYEQYF. Written as DNA, the CDR3 is TGTGCCAGCTCACCAAGCGGCGGGTTCTCCTACGAGCAGTACTTC.

This chain joins TRBV29-1 and TRBJ2-1, with 7 bases identical to TRBD2. CDR1 is SQVTM and CDR2 is ANQGSEA in the germline V gene. The CDR3 totals 13 residues. The J segment lost 5 bases and the V segment lost 4 bases, leaving 5 bases of the junction unmatched. CDR3 DNA sequence: TGCAGCGTTGGGTGGGGAGGGGACAATGAGCAGTTCTTC. Its protein is CSVGWGGDNEQFF.

There are a few counts of this clone. The rearrangement uses TRBV18 and TRBJ2-1; D gene ambiguous. V was pared by 2 bases and J by 5 bases, with 10 bases between. This CDR3 contains 14 residues. The germline gives CDR1 KGHSH, CDR2 LQKENI. The CDR3 region is CASSPGLPNNEQFF. As DNA, the CDR3 is TGTGCCAGCTCACCAGGGCTACCGAACAATGAGCAGTTCTTC.

The V and J genes are TRBV10-3 and TRBJ1-1; D possibly corresponds to TRBD1 (5 bases). The CDR3 consists of 18 residues. V was clipped by 4 bases and J by 6 bases, with 27 bases between them. The germline gives CDR1 ENHRY, CDR2 SYGVKD. The chain's CDR3 is CAISVTRQNVPGTSEAFF. CDR3 nucleotides: TGTGCCATCAGTGTTACCAGACAGAACGTACCAGGAACATCTGAAGCTTTCTTT.

V gene TRBV30 combines with J gene TRBJ2-2; D is perhaps TRBD2 (5 bases). The CDR3 totals 13 residues. Trimming removed 7 bases at V and 7 bases at J, with 16 bases between. CDR1 is GTSNPN, CDR2 SVGIG, per germline (reference sequence). CDR3 in amino acids: CALTGREGGELFF. CDR3 sequence (DNA): TGTGCCTTAACGGGCCGGGAAGGCGGGGAGCTGTTTTTT.

The rearrangement joins TRBV9 to TRBJ2-7, with 7 bases fitting TRBD2. Germline loops: CDR1 SGDLS, CDR2 YYNGEE. The CDR3 has 17 residues. The V gene end was trimmed by 0 bases and the J gene end by 1 base; junction bases not matched to a gene: 10. CDR3 coding DNA: TGTGCCAGCAGCGTAGACCGACCTGGGGGGGTGTCCTACGAGCAGTACTTC. Its translation is CASSVDRPGGVSYEQYF. The full variable domain, rest sourced from reference TRBV9 and TRBJ2-7, is DSGVTQTPKHLITATGQRVTLRCSPRSGDLSVYWYQQSLDQGLQFLIQYYNGEERAKGNILERFSAQQFPDLHSELNLSSLELGDSALYFCASSVDRPGGVSYEQYFGPGTRLTVT.

The V gene is TRBV7-8, the J gene TRBJ2-7, with 7 bases identical to TRBD2. Trimming at V came to 4 bases and at J to 2 bases, leaving 14 bases not matched to a gene. The CDR3 sequence is 17 residues long. Germline-derived CDR1 and CDR2 are SGHVS and FQNEAQ. CDR3 in DNA: TGTGCCAGCAGCTCATGGATAGATGGGAGGGGTCCCTACGAGCAGTACTTC. This encodes CASSSWIDGRGPYEQYF.

The chain combines TRBV7-2 with TRBJ2-7; 8 positions agree with TRBD2. Trimming took 5 bases from V and 2 from J; bases not matched to a gene: 17. This CDR3 spans 18 amino acids. The V gene's germline CDR1 is SGHTA and CDR2 FQGNSA. Here the CDR3 reads CASSPSRTAGGPPYEQYF. The CDR3 coding sequence is TGTGCCAGCAGCCCCTCTCGGACGGCGGGAGGCCCCCCCTACGAGCAGTACTTC. The full variable domain, with the rest looked up from reference TRBV7-2 and TRBJ2-7, is GAGVSQSPSNKVTEKGKDVELRCDPISGHTALYWYRQSLGQGLEFLIYFQGNSAPDKSGLPSDRFSAERTGGSVSTLTIQRTQQEDSAVYLCASSPSRTAGGPPYEQYFGPGTRLTVT.

This chain uses TRBV7-2 with TRBJ2-1; TRBD2 matches 10 bases. There are 16 residues in the CDR3. Trimming cost V 3 bases and J 6 bases; bases outside gene matches: 8. CDR1 is SGHTA, CDR2 FQGNSA, per germline. CDR3 nucleotide sequence: TGTGCCAGCAGCTTCCCAAGCGGGAGGGCCGTCAATGAGCAGTTCTTC. This codes for CASSFPSGRAVNEQFF.

The V and J genes are TRBV7-9 and TRBJ2-5, with TRBD1 identical over 7 bases. The V gene's germline CDR1 is SEHNR and CDR2 FQNEAQ (reference sequence). The J segment lost 1 base and the V segment lost 5 bases, leaving 19 bases of the junction unmatched. The CDR3 loop spans 19 amino acids. The CDR3: CASSQTPRQGGRTQETQYF. CDR3 coding DNA: TGTGCCAGCAGCCAGACCCCCCGACAGGGCGGTCGGACCCAAGAGACCCAGTACTTC.

This clone was found once. The V gene is TRBV2, the J gene TRBJ2-5; 7 positions match TRBD2. V trimming: 2 bases; J trimming: 5 bases; junction bases outside the gene matches: 11. The CDR3 has 16 residues. Germline-derived CDR1 and CDR2 are SNHLY and FYNNEI. CDR3 nucleotides: TGTGCCAGCAGTGAAAGGTGGGCGGGAGTGACGGAGACCCAGTACTTC. It codes for CASSERWAGVTETQYF.

This rearrangement joins TRBV7-2 to TRBJ2-7, with 9 bases matching TRBD2. Germline values: CDR1 SGHTA, CDR2 FQGNSA. Trimming took 5 bases from V and 2 from J; bases not matched to a gene: 7. The CDR3 is made up of 15 amino acids. CDR3 residues: CASSQTSGRAYEQYF. CDR3 bases: TGTGCCAGCAGCCAGACTAGCGGCAGGGCCTACGAGCAGTACTTC.

In this sample, this clone turned up a few times. The chain uses TRBV7-6 and TRBJ1-3; no firm D call. Germline values: CDR1 SGHVS, CDR2 FNYEAQ. V lost 1 base, J lost 1 base, and 14 bases lay in between. The CDR3 length is 17 residues. The CDR3 here is CASSLGGQDSSGNTIYF. The CDR3 region has the DNA TGTGCCAGCAGCTTAGGTGGGCAGGACTCTTCTGGAAACACCATATATTTT.

The V and J genes are TRBV19 and TRBJ2-7, with TRBD1 matching 11 bases. CDR1 is LNHDA and CDR2 is SQIVND in the germline V gene (reference sequence). V trimming: 5 bases; J trimming: 5 bases; junction bases outside the gene matches: 11. The CDR3 contains 16 residues. The CDR3 DNA sequence: TGTGCCAGTAGTCCACGTCCCCGGGACAGGGGGGACGAGCAGTACTTC. Its translation is CASSPRPRDRGDEQYF.